This note documents a single TCR beta chain sequence. The V gene lost 5 bases and the J gene lost 2 bases, with 21 bases spanning the gap. This CDR3 is 17 amino acids long. Germline V gene data show CDR1 as SEHNR and CDR2 as FQNEAQ (reference sequence). The source of the sample is a study of OX40 agonist ivuxolimab in advanced cancers. The method was immunoSEQ multiplex PCR; TCRdb's version includes in-frame clones alone and lacks a portion of them. The sample carries under 30,000 clones, about nine tenths recorded once. At baseline, cycle 4 day 1, and cycle 7 day 1, blood was sampled. This TCR came from an adult with an advanced solid tumor such as melanoma, head and neck, liver or kidney cancer. The chain carries TRBV7-9 and TRBJ2-5; maybe TRBD2 (6 bases). The sample in question was CD4+ or CD8+ T cells sorted from blood, obtained in a trial of the OX40 agonist ivuxolimab. As DNA, the CDR3 is TGTGCCAGCAGCATAACCCCCAGGGTGCTAGCGCAAGAGACCCAGTACTTC. The encoded protein is CASSITPRVLAQETQYF.